These 9 T cell receptor beta chains share one sample of origin, sequenced in a study of post-analysis software for immune sequencing data. Study-level results: Patients carried a few TRBV segments more frequently than controls did, and TRBV5-6, TRBV5-1 and TRBV20-1 were among them.

TCR beta cDNA libraries included unique molecular identifiers. From the PCR reads, TCRdb called clonotypes with MiXCR, one entry per CDR3 protein. The sample has almost 700,000 distinct CDR3 sequences, more than 50% seen once. No antigen has been assigned to these receptors. Sequenced: blood. These receptors were taken from a girl aged 2-9 years with multiple sclerosis.

This chain joins TRBV6-6 and TRBJ1-4, with D possibly being TRBD1 (6 bases). Germline CDR1 reads MNHNY; CDR2 reads SVGAGI (reference sequence). CDR3 length equals 15 residues. The V gene lost 5 bases and the J gene lost 7 bases, with 17 bases spanning the gap. CDR3 protein: CASSPARGGSEKLFF. CDR3 DNA sequence: TGTGCCAGCAGTCCCGCCAGGGGAGGGAGTGAAAAACTGTTTTTT.

This chain joins TRBV12-3 or TRBV12-4 and TRBJ2-1, with 10 nucleotides matching TRBD2. The CDR3 is made up of 14 amino acids. Germline trimming cut 6 bases from V and 4 bases from J; bases unmatched to any gene: 3. CDR3 DNA: TGTGCCAGCAGGCAGCGGGAGGGATACAATGAGCAGTTCTTC. It translates to CASRQREGYNEQFF.

The chain uses TRBV5-1 and TRBJ2-1, with 7 bases identical to TRBD2. TRBJ2-7 explains the end of the DNA better; the J call may be wrong. The CDR3 extends over 13 amino acids. Germline V CDR1 and CDR2: SGHRS, YFSETQ. CDR3 sequence reads: CASTSGTTFEQYF. DNA for the CDR3: TGCGCCAGCACCTCCGGGACTACTTTTGAGCAGTACTTC.

V and J are TRBV7-8 and TRBJ2-3, with 10 bases that match TRBD2. From germline, CDR1 is SGHVS and CDR2 FQNEAQ. The CDR3 contains 16 residues. Unmatched junction bases numbered 8, after V lost 3 bases and J lost 5 bases. CDR3 coding DNA: TGTGCCAGCAGCTTCGGACTAGCGGTAGGGGTAGATACGCAGTATTTT. Its translation: CASSFGLAVGVDTQYF.

This chain uses TRBV2 with TRBJ2-1; 10 nucleotides match TRBD2. This CDR3 has 14 residues. V was clipped by 6 bases and J by 6 bases; unmatched bases: 5. In germline, CDR1 is SNHLY, CDR2 FYNNEI. CDR3 DNA: TGTGCCAGCAGGGGGGCTAGCGGGAGCAATGAGCAGTTCTTC. Translating gives CASRGASGSNEQFF.

This clonotype was counted between two and nine times. V gene TRBV9 combines with J gene TRBJ2-5, with TRBD2 as a possible D gene (6 bases). This CDR3 region has 14 residues. Trimming removed 3 bases at V and 1 base at J, with 10 bases between. Germline V gives CDR1 SGDLS, CDR2 YYNGEE. The CDR3: CASSGGGTQETQYF. The CDR3 DNA reads as TGTGCCAGCAGCGGTGGGGGGACCCAAGAGACCCAGTACTTC. Combining the CDR3 with reference TRBV9 and TRBJ2-5 gives the whole variable domain DSGVTQTPKHLITATGQRVTLRCSPRSGDLSVYWYQQSLDQGLQFLIQYYNGEERAKGNILERFSAQQFPDLHSELNLSSLELGDSALYFCASSGGGTQETQYFGPGTRLLVL.

The rearrangement joins TRBV21-1 to TRBJ2-1; the D segment call TRBD2 is taken from the table without a DNA check. TRBV21-1 is reported as a pseudogene. The CDR3 loop spans 14 amino acids. Here the CDR3 DNA reads TGTGCCAGCAGCAACTCGAAGGAGGGAATGAAGCAGTTCTTC. Translated: CASSNSKEGMKQFF.

Only a few counts were recorded for this clonotype. This chain joins TRBV12-3 or TRBV12-4 and TRBJ1-1; possibly TRBD1 for D (5 bases). V lost 8 bases and J 5 bases, leaving 15 bases between the germline ends. The CDR3 is 13 amino acids. CDR3 nucleotide sequence: TGTGCCAGCGGGGACCATGGTGATACTGAAGCTTTCTTT. Translation gives CASGDHGDTEAFF.

The J gene is TRBJ2-1, the V gene TRBV30; D call uncertain. The germline V and J ends were trimmed by 3 bases and 0 bases, with 3 bases remaining between them. The CDR3 has 12 residues. CDR1 is GTSNPN, CDR2 SVGIG, per germline (reference sequence). The CDR3 is CAWSSSYNEQFF. CDR3 DNA: TGTGCCTGGAGCAGCTCCTACAATGAGCAGTTCTTC.